The 31 T cell receptor beta chains given below trace back to one sample, sequenced in a study of T cell responses to AZD1222 COVID-19 vaccine. The data were produced by immunoSEQ multiplex PCR, yet TCRdb's version contains in-frame clones alone and is incomplete. This table holds about 140,000 clones, 93% found once. The sequences come from peripheral blood, collected on day 0 of MenACWY control vaccination. These receptors all come from an adult in good health.

The chain uses TRBV5-1 and TRBJ2-2; D remains unclear. Germline V CDR1 and CDR2: SGHRS, YFSETQ. The CDR3 extends over 16 amino acids. V was shortened by 2 bases and J by 0 bases, with 11 bases between the two germline ends. The CDR3 is CASSLGQGPNTGELFF. The CDR3 DNA is TGCGCCAGCAGCTTAGGTCAAGGCCCGAACACCGGGGAGCTGTTTTTT.

This clone has just one count. This rearrangement joins TRBV6-5 to TRBJ1-1, with D perhaps matching TRBD1 (6 bases). Germline V gene data show CDR1 as MNHEY and CDR2 as SVGAGI. V was cut by 6 bases and J by 6 bases, with 14 bases left in between. The CDR3 runs to 13 residues. The CDR3 sequence: CASRLTGKAEAFF. Written as DNA, the CDR3 is TGTGCCAGCAGACTAACAGGGAAAGCTGAAGCTTTCTTT.

The V and J genes are TRBV18 and TRBJ2-1; 7 nucleotides match TRBD2. The length of the CDR3 is 15 residues. Germline V CDR1 and CDR2: KGHSH, LQKENI. V trimming: 3 bases; J trimming: 6 bases; junction bases outside the gene matches: 8. CDR3 amino acids: CASSPVRGGVNEQFF. In DNA, the CDR3 is TGTGCCAGCTCACCGGTGCGGGGAGGGGTCAATGAGCAGTTCTTC.

This chain connects TRBV7-9 to TRBJ1-6, with D possibly matching TRBD1 (5 bases). The CDR3 contains 18 residues. Looked up from germline, CDR1 is SEHNR and CDR2 is FQNEAQ (reference sequence). The V gene lost 3 bases and the J gene lost 0 bases, with 15 bases spanning the gap. CDR3 DNA: TGTGCCAGCAGCTTTACTAGAGGGGTGAGCTCCTATAATTCACCCCTCCACTTT. Translating gives CASSFTRGVSSYNSPLHF.

The CDR3 protein is CASSQDRVGEKLFF. The CDR3 DNA sequence: TGTGCCAGCAGCCAAGACAGGGTGGGAGAAAAACTGTTTTTT. The J gene is TRBJ1-4, the V gene TRBV3-1 (or the pseudogene TRBV3-2); D is perhaps TRBD1 (5 bases). CDR1 is LGHDT, CDR2 YNNKEL, per germline (reference sequence). The germline V and J ends were trimmed by 0 bases and 8 bases, with 10 bases remaining between them. The CDR3 has 14 amino acids.

This CDR3 reads CASRMGADYGNTIYF. CDR3 coding DNA: TGTGCCAGCAGGATGGGAGCAGATTATGGAAACACCATATATTTT. This chain links TRBV6-5 with TRBJ1-3; D call uncertain. This CDR3 region has 15 residues. The V end was cut by 6 bases, the J end by 3 bases, with 15 bases between. Germline CDR1 MNHEY, CDR2 SVGAGI.

V usage is TRBV27 and J usage is TRBJ1-6, with a weak D call TRBD1 (5 bases). V shed 6 bases and J shed 8 bases, with 17 bases lying between them. This CDR3 is built from 15 residues. Germline-derived CDR1 and CDR2 are MNHEY and SMNVEV (reference sequence). In DNA, the CDR3 is TGTGCCAGCAGCTCGGGGGAATCGGTATATTCACCCCTCCACTTT. Encoded protein: CASSSGESVYSPLHF.

This clone has a single count. The chain combines TRBV2 with TRBJ2-5, with TRBD2 matching 9 bases. This CDR3 contains 16 residues. Trimming took 3 bases from V and 2 from J; bases not matched to a gene: 7. Germline loops: CDR1 SNHLY, CDR2 FYNNEI. CDR3 bases: TGTGCCAGCAGTGATTGGGAACTAGCGGGTCAAGAGACCCAGTACTTC. This sequence encodes CASSDWELAGQETQYF.

The gene calls are TRBV10-3 and TRBJ1-2, with D tentatively TRBD1 (6 bases). CDR3 length equals 15 residues. Looked up from germline, CDR1 is ENHRY and CDR2 is SYGVKD. The V and J ends lost 6 bases and 4 bases respectively, with 18 bases between them. The CDR3 DNA follows: TGTGCCATCAGAAGCACACAGGGTACGGGCTATGGCTACACCTTC. As protein: CAIRSTQGTGYGYTF.

This rearrangement joins TRBV20-1 to TRBJ2-1, with unresolved D. Trimming took off 3 bases at V and 7 bases at J, with 13 bases between the two ends. The CDR3 runs to 13 residues. Germline V gene lookup returns CDR1 DFQATT and CDR2 SNEGSKA (reference sequence). The CDR3 coding sequence is TGCAGTGCTAGTTTGTGGGCCGAGAATGAGCAGTTCTTC. Residues: CSASLWAENEQFF.

The chain links TRBV7-2 to TRBJ2-7; D gene unclear. Trimming removed 2 bases at V and 2 bases at J, with 4 bases between. This CDR3 has 12 amino acids. Germline-derived CDR1 and CDR2 are SGHTA and FQGNSA. The CDR3 loop is CASSLNAYEQYF. CDR3 nucleotides: TGTGCCAGCAGCTTAAATGCCTACGAGCAGTACTTC.

V is TRBV7-2 and J is TRBJ1-6; D remains unclear. Trimming cost V 1 base and J 10 bases, with 5 bases left between them. Germline V gives CDR1 SGHTA, CDR2 FQGNSA. There are 12 residues in the CDR3. The chain's CDR3 is CASSLVGSPLHF. The CDR3 region has the DNA TGTGCCAGCAGCTTAGTGGGATCACCCCTCCACTTT.

J is TRBJ2-7 and V is TRBV18; unclear D gene. The CDR3 runs 15 residues. V was pared by 4 bases and J by 2 bases, with 15 bases between. Germline loops: CDR1 KGHSH, CDR2 LQKENI. CDR3 amino acids: CASSRTYKPTYEQYF. DNA for the CDR3: TGTGCCAGCTCACGAACTTACAAACCGACCTACGAGCAGTACTTC.

CDR3 sequence reads: CASSLGVGGTQPQHF. DNA for the CDR3: TGTGCCAGCAGTTTAGGGGTCGGGGGGACTCAGCCCCAGCATTTT. The chain joins TRBV27 to TRBJ1-5; a possible D gene is TRBD1 (5 bases). The germline V gene encodes CDR1 MNHEY and CDR2 SMNVEV (reference sequence). V was clipped by 2 bases and J by 6 bases, with 14 bases between them. The CDR3 consists of 15 residues.

The V call is TRBV28, the J call TRBJ2-1; 8 bases line up with TRBD2. The CDR3 loop spans 17 amino acids. Germline-derived CDR1 and CDR2 are MDHEN and SYDVKM. V gave up 8 bases and J gave up 4 bases; unmatched junction bases: 16. The CDR3 bases are TGTGCCAGCCGAGGGGCTAGCGGGTCCTGGGGGTACAATGAGCAGTTCTTC. Its protein is CASRGASGSWGYNEQFF.

This clone was seen a single time. The CDR3 here is CASSKSPGEAFF. The CDR3 DNA reads TGTGCCAGCAGTAAATCCCCCGGAGAGGCTTTCTTT. This chain joins TRBV28 and TRBJ1-1, with D hard to call. V lost 5 bases, J lost 11 bases, and 15 bases lay in between. Germline lookup yields CDR1 MDHEN and CDR2 SYDVKM. The CDR3 consists of 12 residues. Combining the CDR3 with reference TRBV28 and TRBJ1-1 gives the whole variable domain DVKVTQSSRYLVKRTGEKVFLECVQDMDHENMFWYRQDPGLGLRLIYFSYDVKMKEKGDIPEGYSVSREKKERFSLILESASTNQTSMYLCASSKSPGEAFFGQGTRLTVV.

The chain carries TRBV27 and TRBJ2-1; 10 positions match TRBD2. This CDR3 comprises 17 residues. J gave up 3 bases and V 5 bases, and 10 bases lay outside the gene matches. Germline lookup yields CDR1 MNHEY and CDR2 SMNVEV (reference sequence). The CDR3 protein is CASSARLAGGIYNEQFF. DNA of the CDR3: TGTGCCAGCAGTGCCCGACTAGCGGGTGGGATCTACAATGAGCAGTTCTTC.

The chain is built from TRBV25-1 and TRBJ1-1; perhaps TRBD1 as D (5 bases). The CDR3 contains 13 residues. V lost 3 bases and J lost 5, with 10 bases in between. Germline V gives CDR1 MGHDK, CDR2 SYGVNS. The CDR3 bases are TGTGCCAGCAGTGACAAGTGGGGGACTGAAGCTTTCTTT. This translates into CASSDKWGTEAFF.

The CDR3, as DNA: TGTGCCAGCAGCCAAGATCCCCTCGGGGGGGGGAATCGTGGCTACACCTTC. Translation gives CASSQDPLGGGNRGYTF. The genes are TRBV14 and TRBJ1-2, with D maybe TRBD1 (5 bases). V shed 0 bases and J shed 7 bases, with 21 bases lying between them. The length of the CDR3 is 17 residues. Germline CDR1 reads SGHDN; CDR2 reads FVKESK.

This chain uses TRBV18 with TRBJ1-2; D unclear. V was cut by 5 bases and J by 0 bases, with 10 bases left in between. This CDR3 contains 14 residues. Germline V gene lookup returns CDR1 KGHSH and CDR2 LQKENI. CDR3 nucleotides: TGTGCCAGCTCATCGGAGACCTCTAACTATGGCTACACCTTC. Protein: CASSSETSNYGYTF. Complete variable domain (other parts from reference TRBV18 and TRBJ1-2): NAGVMQNPRHLVRRRGQEARLRCSPMKGHSHVYWYRQLPEEGLKFMVYLQKENIIDESGMPKERFSAEFPKEGPSILRIQQVVRGDSAAYFCASSSETSNYGYTFGSGTRLTVV.

This clone was counted a single time. The J gene is TRBJ2-1, the V gene TRBV5-1; D assignment may be TRBD1 or TRBD2 (5 bases each). The germline gives CDR1 SGHRS, CDR2 YFSETQ. V lost 3 bases and J lost 3, with 16 bases in between. The CDR3 covers 16 residues. The CDR3 is CASSSDGADLYNEQFF. The CDR3 nucleotides read TGCGCCAGCAGCTCCGACGGGGCTGACCTCTACAATGAGCAGTTCTTC.

The rearrangement links TRBV7-9 to TRBJ2-7; D not certain. Looked up from germline, CDR1 is SEHNR and CDR2 is FQNEAQ (reference sequence). V lost 5 bases to trimming and J lost 3 bases, with 14 bases between them. This CDR3 has 14 residues. CDR3 in DNA: TGTGCCAGCAGCCATAGAGGTCTGAACTACGAGCAGTACTTC. Protein: CASSHRGLNYEQYF.

V usage is TRBV7-8 and J usage is TRBJ1-2; no reliable D call. The CDR3 has 12 amino acids. The germline gives CDR1 SGHVS, CDR2 FQNEAQ. V was pared by 5 bases and J by 4 bases, with 8 bases between. CDR3 in amino acids: CASSQGFYGYTF. Here the CDR3 DNA reads TGTGCCAGCAGCCAAGGGTTCTATGGCTACACCTTC.

The V call is TRBV5-1, the J call TRBJ1-2; no clear D. The CDR3 sequence is 13 residues long. V lost 4 bases, J lost 3 bases, and 10 bases lay in between. Per the germline V gene, CDR1 is SGHRS and CDR2 is YFSETQ. The CDR3 DNA reads as TGCGCCAGCAGCGTCGGATCTGACTATGGCTACACCTTC. Translated: CASSVGSDYGYTF.

The chain couples TRBV4-1 to TRBJ1-4; 9 nucleotides match TRBD1. The V and J ends lost 9 bases and 7 bases, in that order; junction bases with no gene match: 3. The CDR3 runs to 12 residues. Germline V CDR1 and CDR2: MGHRA, YSYEKL. CDR3 sequence: CASATGGEKLFF. The CDR3 DNA sequence: TGCGCCAGTGCGACAGGGGGTGAAAAACTGTTTTTT.

V and J are TRBV2 and TRBJ1-2, with TRBD1 identical over 8 bases. V was pared by 7 bases and J by 4 bases, with 8 bases of the junction left unmatched. The length of the CDR3 is 14 residues. Germline loops: CDR1 SNHLY, CDR2 FYNNEI. The CDR3 loop reads CASTGTGIFYGYTF. DNA of the CDR3: TGTGCCAGCACCGGGACAGGAATCTTCTATGGCTACACCTTC.

Comments on this clone: The same CDR3 also results from other DNA sequences found in this sample. The V gene is TRBV5-4, the J gene TRBJ2-5; weak D call: TRBD1 (6 bases). Looked up from germline, CDR1 is SGHNT and CDR2 is YYREEE (reference sequence). V was cut by 0 bases and J by 4 bases, with 10 bases left in between. The CDR3 is 14 amino acids. CDR3 sequence (DNA): TGTGCCAGCAGCTTGGGAGGGGGAGTAGAGACCCAGTACTTC. This sequence encodes CASSLGGGVETQYF.

Only a few counts were recorded for this clone. The CDR3 DNA reads as TGCGCCAGCAGCCTACCCGGGACAGTCGCCTACGAGCAGTACTTC. This codes for CASSLPGTVAYEQYF. The chain combines TRBV4-1 with TRBJ2-7; 7 nucleotides line up with TRBD1. The germline V gene has CDR1 MGHRA and CDR2 YSYEKL. The V and J ends lost 4 bases and 2 bases, in that order; junction bases with no gene match: 8. CDR3 length: 15 amino acids.

The V gene is TRBV2, the J gene TRBJ2-5; maybe TRBD2 (5 bases). CDR1 is SNHLY and CDR2 is FYNNEI in the germline V gene. This CDR3 has 13 residues. Trimming pared 6 bases from V and 1 base from J, leaving 9 bases between. CDR3 bases: TGTGCCAGCAGCCCCCGGGGCCAAGAGACCCAGTACTTC. Protein sequence: CASSPRGQETQYF.

The chain joins TRBV11-3 to TRBJ1-5, with no clear D. This CDR3 is built from 14 residues. Germline V gene sequence: CDR1 SGHNT, CDR2 YENEEA. V shed 1 base and J shed 5 bases, with 9 bases lying between them. CDR3 in DNA: TGTGCCAGCAGCTTAGTAGCAGGCTATCAGCCCCAGCATTTT. Its translation is CASSLVAGYQPQHF.

This chain links TRBV4-3 with TRBJ2-1; possibly TRBD1 or TRBD2 for D (7 bases each). The CDR3 has 16 residues. V was shortened by 4 bases and J by 4 bases, with 17 bases between the two germline ends. Germline V gene data show CDR1 as LGHNA and CDR2 as YSLEER. The CDR3 sequence: CASSPPGRGHYNEQFF. The DNA of the CDR3 is TGCGCCAGCAGCCCCCCGGGGAGGGGGCATTACAATGAGCAGTTCTTC.